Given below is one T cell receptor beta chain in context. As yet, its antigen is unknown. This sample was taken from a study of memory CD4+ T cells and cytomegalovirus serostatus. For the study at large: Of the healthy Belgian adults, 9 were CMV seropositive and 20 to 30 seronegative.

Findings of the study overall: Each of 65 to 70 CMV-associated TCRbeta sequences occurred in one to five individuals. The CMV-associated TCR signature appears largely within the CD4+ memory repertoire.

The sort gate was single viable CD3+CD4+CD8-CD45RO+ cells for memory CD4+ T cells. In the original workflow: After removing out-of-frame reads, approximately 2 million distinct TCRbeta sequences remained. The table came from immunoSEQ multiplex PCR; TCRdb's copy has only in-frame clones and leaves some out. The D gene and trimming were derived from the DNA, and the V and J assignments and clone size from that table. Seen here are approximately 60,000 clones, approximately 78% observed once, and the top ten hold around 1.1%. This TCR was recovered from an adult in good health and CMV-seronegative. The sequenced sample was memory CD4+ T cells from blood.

CDR3 DNA: TGTGCCAGCGGGAGCGCGGGAGAGACCCAGTACTTC. This translates into CASGSAGETQYF. The chain uses TRBV19 and TRBJ2-5; maybe TRBD2 (6 bases). Between the trimmed V and J ends, which lost 9 bases and 4 bases, there was a span of 12 bases. This CDR3 has 12 residues. CDR1 and CDR2 from the germline V gene are LNHDA and SQIVND (reference sequence).